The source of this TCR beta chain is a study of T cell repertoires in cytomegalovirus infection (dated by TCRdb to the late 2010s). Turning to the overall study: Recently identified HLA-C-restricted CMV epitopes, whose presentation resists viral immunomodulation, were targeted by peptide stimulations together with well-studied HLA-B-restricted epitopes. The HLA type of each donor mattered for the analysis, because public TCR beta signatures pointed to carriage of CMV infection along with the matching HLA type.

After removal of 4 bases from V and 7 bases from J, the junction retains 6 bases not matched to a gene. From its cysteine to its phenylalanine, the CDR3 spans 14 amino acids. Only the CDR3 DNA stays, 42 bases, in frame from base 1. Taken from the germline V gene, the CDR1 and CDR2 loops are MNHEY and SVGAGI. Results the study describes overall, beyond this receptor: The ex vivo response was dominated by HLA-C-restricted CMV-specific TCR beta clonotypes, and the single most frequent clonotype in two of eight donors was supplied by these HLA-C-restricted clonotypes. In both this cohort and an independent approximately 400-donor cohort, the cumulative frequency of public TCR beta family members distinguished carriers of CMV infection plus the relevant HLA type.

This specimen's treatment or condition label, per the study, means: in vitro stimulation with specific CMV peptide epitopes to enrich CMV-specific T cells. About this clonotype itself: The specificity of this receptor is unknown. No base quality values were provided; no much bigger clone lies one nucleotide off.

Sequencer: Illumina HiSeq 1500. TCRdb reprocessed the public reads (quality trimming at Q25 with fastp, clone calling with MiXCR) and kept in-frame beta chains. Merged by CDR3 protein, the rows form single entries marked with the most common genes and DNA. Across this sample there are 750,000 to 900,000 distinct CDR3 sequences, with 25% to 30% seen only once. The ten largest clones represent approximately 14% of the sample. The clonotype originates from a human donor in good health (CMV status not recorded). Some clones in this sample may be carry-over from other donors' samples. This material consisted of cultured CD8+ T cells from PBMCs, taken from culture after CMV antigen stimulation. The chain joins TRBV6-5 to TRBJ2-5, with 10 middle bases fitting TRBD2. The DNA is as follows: TGTGCCAGCAGTTCTAGCGGGGGTACCGGGACCCAGTACTTC. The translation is CASSSSGGTGTQYF.